This TCR beta chain is from a study of early stage breast cancer tumors. Germline values: CDR1 SEHNR, CDR2 FQNEAQ (reference sequence). CDR3 length equals 14 residues. V lost 3 bases, J lost 0 bases, and 9 bases lay in between. Profiling relied on immunoSEQ multiplex PCR, and the TCRdb table lists in-frame clones only, not all of them. The sample includes around 71,000 clones, roughly three quarters of them seen just once. The study, taken as a whole, reports: Comparing each tissue with blood distinguished tumor from normal in about 90% of the 16 patients.

In the case of this clone: Its antigen is not known.

This receptor was obtained from a person in their 60s with breast cancer. The chain joins TRBV7-9 to TRBJ2-7; D remains ambiguous. The sequencing sample was made of blood. The CDR3 sequence is CASSFSQSSYEQYF. The CDR3 coding sequence is TGTGCCAGCAGCTTTTCACAGAGCTCCTACGAGCAGTACTTC.